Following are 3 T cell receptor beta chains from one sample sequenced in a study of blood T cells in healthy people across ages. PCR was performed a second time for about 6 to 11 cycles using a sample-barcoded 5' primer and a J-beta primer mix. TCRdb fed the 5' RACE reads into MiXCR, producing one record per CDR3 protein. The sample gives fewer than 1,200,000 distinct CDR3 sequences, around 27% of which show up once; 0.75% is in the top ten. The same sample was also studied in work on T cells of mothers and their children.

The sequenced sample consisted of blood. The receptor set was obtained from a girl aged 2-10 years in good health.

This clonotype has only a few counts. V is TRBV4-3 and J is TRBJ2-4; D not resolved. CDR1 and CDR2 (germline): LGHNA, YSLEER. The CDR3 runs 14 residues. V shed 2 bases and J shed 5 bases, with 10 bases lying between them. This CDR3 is CASSQLEGQNIQYF. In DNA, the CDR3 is TGCGCCAGCAGCCAATTAGAAGGGCAAAACATTCAGTACTTC.

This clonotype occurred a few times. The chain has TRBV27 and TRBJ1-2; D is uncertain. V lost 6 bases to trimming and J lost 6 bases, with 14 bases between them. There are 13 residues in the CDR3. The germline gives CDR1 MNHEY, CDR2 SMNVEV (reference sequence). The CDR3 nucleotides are TGTGCCAGCAGCCCCGCGGCGGGCCATGGCTACACCTTC. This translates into CASSPAAGHGYTF.

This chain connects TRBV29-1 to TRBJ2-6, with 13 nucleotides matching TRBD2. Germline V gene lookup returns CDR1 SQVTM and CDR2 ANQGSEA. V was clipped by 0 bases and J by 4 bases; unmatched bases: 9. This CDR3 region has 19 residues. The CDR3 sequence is CSVEDKGLAGAAGANVLTF. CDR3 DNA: TGCAGCGTTGAAGATAAAGGACTAGCGGGAGCAGCAGGGGCCAACGTCCTGACTTTC.